The subject of this entry is one T cell receptor (beta chain). What it recognizes is unknown. The table came from immunoSEQ multiplex PCR; TCRdb's copy has only in-frame clones and leaves some out. Here the sample spans roughly 170,000 clones, approximately 90% being singletons. The sample belongs to a study of radiation and T cells in renal cell carcinoma. There are 14 residues in the CDR3. V was clipped by 4 bases and J by 3 bases, with 14 bases between them. From germline, CDR1 is SGHNT and CDR2 YYREEE (reference sequence). Indicated time point: blood 4 weeks post-SBRT, at nephrectomy. Treatment indicated: 15 Gy SBRT to primary tumor, nephrectomy 4 weeks later. Nephrectomy followed 15 Gy stereotactic body radiation by 4 weeks. General study results and limits: Top tumor clonotypes rose in blood 2 weeks post-radiation, then contracted.

This receptor was taken from a woman aged 45-65 years with renal cell carcinoma. The sequencing used blood, collected from a patient whose treatment included radiotherapy and nephrectomy. This rearrangement joins TRBV5-4 to TRBJ2-7, with unresolved D. CDR3 sequence: CASSRDRYSYEQYF. The CDR3 bases are TGTGCCAGCAGCCGCGACCGGTACAGCTACGAGCAGTACTTC.